One T cell receptor beta chain is described in this entry. The data stem from a study of blood T cell repertoires in COVID-19. Study-level background: Donors in the United States, Italy and Spain gave samples during acute or convalescent COVID-19. T cells, B-cell-depleted T cells, or PBMCs supplied cDNA or gDNA.

J lost 5 bases, V lost 7 bases, and 4 bases had no gene match. Germline assignment: CDR1 LNHDA and CDR2 SQIVND (reference sequence). The CDR3 spans 14 residues. As handled by the study authors: Counts of nucleated cells, estimated from reference gene primer amplification, were obtained. Clones were read by immunoSEQ multiplex PCR, and TCRdb kept only the in-frame ones, dropping some. V, J and clone size are those of that table, while D and trimming were read from the DNA. The table has under 100,000 clones, about nine tenths seen once. This TCR was sampled from a woman in her sixties or seventies with acute or convalescent COVID-19. This chain links TRBV19 with TRBJ2-5; TRBD2 matches at 13 bases. Sequenced sample: peripheral blood. The CDR3 region is CASMGLAGSETQYF. CDR3 nucleotides: TGTGCCAGTATGGGACTAGCGGGATCGGAGACCCAGTACTTC.